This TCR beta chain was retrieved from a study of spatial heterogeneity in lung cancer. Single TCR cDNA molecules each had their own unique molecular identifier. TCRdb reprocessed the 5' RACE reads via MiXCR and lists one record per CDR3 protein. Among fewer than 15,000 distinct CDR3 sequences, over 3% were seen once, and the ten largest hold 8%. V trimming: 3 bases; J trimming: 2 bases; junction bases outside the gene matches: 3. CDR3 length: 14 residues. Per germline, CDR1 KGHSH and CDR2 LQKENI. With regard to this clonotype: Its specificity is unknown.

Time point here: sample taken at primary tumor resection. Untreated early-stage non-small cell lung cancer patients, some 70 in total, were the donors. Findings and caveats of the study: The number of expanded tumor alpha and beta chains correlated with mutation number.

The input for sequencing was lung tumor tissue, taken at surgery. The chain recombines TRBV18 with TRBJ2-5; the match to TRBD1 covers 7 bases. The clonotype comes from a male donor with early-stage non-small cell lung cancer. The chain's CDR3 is CASSPGQRQETQYF. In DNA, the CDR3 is TGTGCCAGCTCACCGGGACAGAGACAAGAGACCCAGTACTTC. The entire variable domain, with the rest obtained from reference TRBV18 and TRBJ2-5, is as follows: NAGVMQNPRHLVRRRGQEARLRCSPMKGHSHVYWYRQLPEEGLKFMVYLQKENIIDESGMPKERFSAEFPKEGPSILRIQQVVRGDSAAYFCASSPGQRQETQYFGPGTRLLVL.